This T cell receptor beta chain was found in a study of T-cell memory formation after mild COVID-19. Study outcomes and limitations: The finding that pre-infection memory included some responding clones suggested that cross-reactive memory joined.

Per the germline V gene, CDR1 is MNHEY and CDR2 is SMNVEV (reference sequence). Trimming shortened V by 5 bases and J by 2 bases, and 15 bases separated the two germline ends. The CDR3 consists of 15 residues. This clonotype has only a few counts. The antigen remains undetermined. One entry per CDR3 protein, called by TCRdb with MiXCR from the 5' RACE reads. The sample includes 300,000 to 350,000 distinct CDR3 sequences, roughly 19% of them seen just once. Sequencing input: PBMCs or a T cell subset sorted from them (not recorded which). The clonotype originates from a man in his late teens or twenties who had mild COVID-19 (a few samples of this study predate the infection). Cell type and time point are not known. The chain combines TRBV27 with TRBJ1-1; D may be TRBD1 (6 bases). Here the CDR3 DNA reads TGTGCCAGCAGTACCGCGGGGGCGGGCAACACTGAAGCTTTCTTT. Translation: CASSTAGAGNTEAFF.